This T cell receptor beta chain was recovered during a study of human T cells and chemical hapten exposure. Study-level points and caveats: While controls formed fewer of them, expanded TCRs formed significantly more large CDR3 similarity clusters.

Using its own MiXCR run on the RACE reads, TCRdb lists one record per CDR3 protein. The sample yields 60,000 to 80,000 distinct CDR3 sequences, around 7% seen once. Sample time point: pre-sensitization, week 0. This sample's treatment: therapeutic diphenylcyclopropenone sensitization with weekly scalp DPC. Blood collection took place prior to placing each patch test. This clonotype appeared many times. Antigen unknown. Unmatched junction bases numbered 7, after V lost 0 bases and J lost 6 bases. The CDR3 runs 15 residues. CDR1 and CDR2 (germline): SGHRS, YFSETQ. The specimen was whole blood, collected in connection with sensitization to the hapten diphenylcyclopropenone (DPC). The sequence derives from a woman aged 25-40 years with alopecia areata. Some clones in this sample may be carry-over from other donors' samples. V usage is TRBV5-1 and J usage is TRBJ2-3, with 7 bases that match TRBD1. CDR3 in DNA: TGCGCCAGCAGCTTGGTTTCCCACAGGGGTGATACGCAGTATTTT. It yields the protein CASSLVSHRGDTQYF.